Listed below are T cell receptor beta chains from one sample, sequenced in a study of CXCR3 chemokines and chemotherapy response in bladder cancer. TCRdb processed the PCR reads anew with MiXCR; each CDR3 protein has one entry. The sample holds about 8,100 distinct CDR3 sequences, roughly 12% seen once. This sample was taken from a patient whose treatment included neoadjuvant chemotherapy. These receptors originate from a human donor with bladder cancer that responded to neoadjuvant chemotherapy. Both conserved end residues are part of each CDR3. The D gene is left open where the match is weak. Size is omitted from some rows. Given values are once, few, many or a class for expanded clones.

cdr3_aa: CASSVAGGQETQYF
cdr3_nt: TGTGCCAGCAGTGTAGCGGGGGGCCAAGAGACCCAGTACTTC
j_call: TRBJ2-5
d_call: TRBD2
v_call: TRBV6-1
clone_size: many

cdr3_aa: CASSIDTRPSPLHF
cdr3_nt: TGTGCCAGTAGTATAGATACGAGGCCTTCACCCCTCCACTTT
j_call: TRBJ1-6
d_call: .
v_call: TRBV19
clone_size: many

cdr3_aa: CASSPGGAGNHGYTF
cdr3_nt: TGTGCCAGCAGCCCGGGGGGAGCAGGGAACCATGGCTACACCTTC
j_call: TRBJ1-2
d_call: .
v_call: TRBV7-2
clone_size: medium-sized

cdr3_aa: CASSLQGGYSNQPQHF
cdr3_nt: TGTGCCAGCAGCCTACAGGGGGGGTATAGCAATCAGCCCCAGCATTTT
j_call: TRBJ1-5
d_call: TRBD1
v_call: TRBV5-5
clone_size: few

cdr3_aa: CASSSSTGPYEQYF
cdr3_nt: TGTGCCAGCAGTTCCTCGACAGGGCCCTACGAGCAGTACTTC
j_call: TRBJ2-7
d_call: TRBD1
v_call: TRBV27
clone_size: .

cdr3_aa: CAISGDSPRETQYF
cdr3_nt: TGTGCCATCAGTGGGGACAGCCCCAGGGAGACCCAGTACTTC
j_call: TRBJ2-5
d_call: TRBD1
v_call: TRBV10-3
clone_size: many

cdr3_aa: CASSRYSPVTEAFF
cdr3_nt: TGTGCCAGCAGTCGATACAGCCCTGTCACTGAAGCTTTCTTT
j_call: TRBJ1-1
d_call: .
v_call: TRBV6-2/TRBV6-3
clone_size: medium-sized

cdr3_aa: CASMVGALGPGELFF
cdr3_nt: TGTGCCAGTATGGTAGGGGCGCTGGGTCCCGGGGAGCTGTTTTTT
j_call: TRBJ2-2
d_call: .
v_call: TRBV19
clone_size: medium-sized

cdr3_aa: CASSFSGAEEQYF
cdr3_nt: TGTGCCAGCAGCTTTTCGGGGGCGGAGGAGCAGTACTTC
j_call: TRBJ2-7
d_call: .
v_call: TRBV5-4
clone_size: many

cdr3_aa: CASSDQSLYGYTF
cdr3_nt: TGTGCCAGCAGCGACCAAAGTCTCTATGGCTACACCTTC
j_call: TRBJ1-2
d_call: .
v_call: TRBV27
clone_size: many

cdr3_aa: CASIGRTGGGETQYF
cdr3_nt: TGTGCCAGCATCGGACGGACAGGGGGCGGGGAGACCCAGTACTTC
j_call: TRBJ2-5
d_call: TRBD1
v_call: TRBV7-9
clone_size: medium-sized

cdr3_aa: CASELGQGLQYGYTF
cdr3_nt: TGTGCCAGCGAGTTGGGACAGGGGTTACAATATGGCTACACCTTC
j_call: TRBJ1-2
d_call: TRBD1
v_call: TRBV19
clone_size: .

cdr3_aa: CSVVGGGGDEQYF
cdr3_nt: TGCAGCGTTGTGGGTGGAGGGGGCGACGAGCAGTACTTC
j_call: TRBJ2-7
d_call: .
v_call: TRBV29-1
clone_size: many

cdr3_aa: CASSELTVDYEQYF
cdr3_nt: TGCGCCAGCAGTGAGTTGACAGTTGACTACGAGCAGTACTTC
j_call: TRBJ2-7
d_call: .
v_call: TRBV10-1
clone_size: medium-sized

cdr3_aa: CASRYPSADSYNEQFF
cdr3_nt: TGTGCCAGCAGATACCCCTCAGCGGACTCCTACAATGAGCAGTTCTTC
j_call: TRBJ2-1
d_call: .
v_call: TRBV6-6
clone_size: many

cdr3_aa: CSARDETNYGYTF
cdr3_nt: TGCAGTGCTAGAGACGAGACTAACTATGGCTACACCTTC
j_call: TRBJ1-2
d_call: .
v_call: TRBV20-1
clone_size: .

cdr3_aa: CAWSVQEGGNEQFF
cdr3_nt: TGTGCCTGGAGTGTACAGGAGGGCGGGAATGAGCAGTTCTTC
j_call: TRBJ2-1
d_call: .
v_call: TRBV30
clone_size: .

cdr3_aa: CSVLAVTRNYGYTF
cdr3_nt: TGCAGCGTACTGGCCGTAACGCGTAACTATGGCTACACCTTC
j_call: TRBJ1-2
d_call: .
v_call: TRBV29-1
clone_size: medium-sized

cdr3_aa: CSVVGQGIPYEQYF
cdr3_nt: TGCAGCGTTGTGGGACAGGGTATTCCCTACGAGCAGTACTTC
j_call: TRBJ2-7
d_call: TRBD1
v_call: TRBV29-1
clone_size: many

cdr3_aa: CSASGIRNTIYF
cdr3_nt: TGCAGTGCTAGCGGGATAAGAAACACCATATATTTT
j_call: TRBJ1-3
d_call: .
v_call: TRBV20-1
clone_size: once

cdr3_aa: CASSESNRERIGYTF
cdr3_nt: TGCGCCAGCAGTGAGTCGAACAGGGAGAGGATTGGCTACACCTTC
j_call: TRBJ1-2
d_call: .
v_call: TRBV10-1
clone_size: few

cdr3_aa: CASSTRTSGGTSTDTQYF
cdr3_nt: TGTGCCAGCAGTACCCGGACTAGCGGGGGGACTAGCACAGATACGCAGTATTTT
j_call: TRBJ2-3
d_call: TRBD2
v_call: TRBV6-1
clone_size: many

cdr3_aa: CASSFDRGGTGELFF
cdr3_nt: TGTGCCAGCAGCTTCGACAGGGGCGGCACCGGGGAGCTGTTTTTT
j_call: TRBJ2-2
d_call: TRBD1
v_call: TRBV13
clone_size: many

cdr3_aa: CSVADGNQPQHF
cdr3_nt: TGCAGCGTCGCTGACGGAAATCAGCCCCAGCATTTT
j_call: TRBJ1-5
d_call: .
v_call: TRBV29-1
clone_size: medium-sized

cdr3_aa: CASGLGGNNEQFF
cdr3_nt: TGTGCTAGTGGTTTGGGGGGGAACAATGAGCAGTTCTTC
j_call: TRBJ2-1
d_call: .
v_call: TRBV12-5
clone_size: many

cdr3_aa: CSATATGTSGTDTQYF
cdr3_nt: TGCAGTGCTACCGCGACCGGGACTAGCGGAACAGATACGCAGTATTTT
j_call: TRBJ2-3
d_call: TRBD2
v_call: TRBV20-1
clone_size: .